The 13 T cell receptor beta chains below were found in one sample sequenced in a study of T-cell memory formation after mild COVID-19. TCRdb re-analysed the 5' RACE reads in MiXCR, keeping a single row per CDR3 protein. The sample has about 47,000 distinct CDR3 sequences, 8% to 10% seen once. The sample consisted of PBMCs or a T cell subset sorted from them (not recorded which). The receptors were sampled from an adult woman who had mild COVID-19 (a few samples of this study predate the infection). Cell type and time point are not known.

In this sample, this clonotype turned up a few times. In DNA form, the CDR3 reads TGCAGTGCTAAACACAGTATCGGGGGCGCCTACAATGAGCAGTTCTTC. Amino acids: CSAKHSIGGAYNEQFF. The rearrangement links TRBV20-1 to TRBJ2-1, with D possibly being TRBD1 or TRBD2 (6 bases each). V lost 4 bases and J 2 bases, leaving 18 bases between the germline ends. The CDR3 length is 16 residues. The germline V gene has CDR1 DFQATT and CDR2 SNEGSKA (reference sequence).

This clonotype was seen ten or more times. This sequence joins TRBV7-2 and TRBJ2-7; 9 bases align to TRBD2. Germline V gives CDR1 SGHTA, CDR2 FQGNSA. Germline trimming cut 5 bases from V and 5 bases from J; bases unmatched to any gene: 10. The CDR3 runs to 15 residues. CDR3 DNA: TGTGCCAGCAGCCGAATAGCGGGAGTCATCCACGAGCAGTACTTC. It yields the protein CASSRIAGVIHEQYF.

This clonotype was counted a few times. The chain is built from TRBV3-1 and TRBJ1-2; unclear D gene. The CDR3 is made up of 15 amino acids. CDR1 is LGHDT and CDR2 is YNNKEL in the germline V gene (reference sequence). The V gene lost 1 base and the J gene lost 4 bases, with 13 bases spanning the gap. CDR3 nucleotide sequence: TGTGCCAGCAGCCAAGCTTCTTCGGCAGCCTATGGCTACACCTTC. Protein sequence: CASSQASSAAYGYTF. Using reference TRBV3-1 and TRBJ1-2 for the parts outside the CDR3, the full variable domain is DTAVSQTPKYLVTQMGNDKSIKCEQNLGHDTMYWYKQDSKKFLKIMFSYNNKELIINETVPNRFSPKSPDKAHLNLHINSLELGDSAVYFCASSQASSAAYGYTFGSGTRLTVV.

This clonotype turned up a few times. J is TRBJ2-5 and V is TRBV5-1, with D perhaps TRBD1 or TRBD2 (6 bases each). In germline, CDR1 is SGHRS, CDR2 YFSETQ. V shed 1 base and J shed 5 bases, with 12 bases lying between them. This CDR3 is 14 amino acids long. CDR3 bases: TGCGCCAGCAGCTTGAACGGGGGCCCGGAGACCCAGTACTTC. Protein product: CASSLNGGPETQYF.

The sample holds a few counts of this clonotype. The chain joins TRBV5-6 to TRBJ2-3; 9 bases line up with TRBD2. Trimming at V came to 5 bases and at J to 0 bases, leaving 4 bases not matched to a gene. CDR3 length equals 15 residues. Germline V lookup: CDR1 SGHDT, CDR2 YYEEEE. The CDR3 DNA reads TGTGCCAGCAGGGCCGGGACTAGCAGCACAGATACGCAGTATTTT. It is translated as CASRAGTSSTDTQYF.

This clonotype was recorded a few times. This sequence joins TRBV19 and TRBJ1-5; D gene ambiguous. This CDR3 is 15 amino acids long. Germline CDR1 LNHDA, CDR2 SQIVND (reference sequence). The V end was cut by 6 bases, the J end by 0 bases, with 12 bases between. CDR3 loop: CASRWADNSNQPQHF. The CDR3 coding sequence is TGTGCCAGTAGGTGGGCTGACAATAGCAATCAGCCCCAGCATTTT.

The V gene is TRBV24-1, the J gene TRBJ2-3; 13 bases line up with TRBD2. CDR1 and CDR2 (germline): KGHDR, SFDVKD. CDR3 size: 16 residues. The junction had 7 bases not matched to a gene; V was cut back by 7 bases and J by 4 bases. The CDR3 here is CATSGTSGMNADTQYF. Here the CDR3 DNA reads TGTGCCACCAGCGGGACTAGCGGGATGAACGCAGATACGCAGTATTTT.

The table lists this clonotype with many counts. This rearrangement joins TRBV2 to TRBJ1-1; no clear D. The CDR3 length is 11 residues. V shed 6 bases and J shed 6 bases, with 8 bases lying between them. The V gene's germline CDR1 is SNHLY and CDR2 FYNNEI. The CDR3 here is CASRASSEAFF. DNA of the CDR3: TGTGCCAGCAGGGCTTCGTCTGAAGCTTTCTTT.

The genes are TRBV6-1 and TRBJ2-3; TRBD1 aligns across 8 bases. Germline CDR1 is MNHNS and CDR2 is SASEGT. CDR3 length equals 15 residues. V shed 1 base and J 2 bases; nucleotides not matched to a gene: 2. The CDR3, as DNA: TGTGCCAGCAGTGAAGGGCAGGGGGCCACAGATACGCAGTATTTT. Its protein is CASSEGQGATDTQYF.

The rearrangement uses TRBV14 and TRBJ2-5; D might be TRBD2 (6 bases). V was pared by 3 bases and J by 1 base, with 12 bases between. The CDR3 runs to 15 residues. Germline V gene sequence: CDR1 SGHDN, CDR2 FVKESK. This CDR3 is CASSQYGLLQETQYF. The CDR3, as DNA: TGTGCCAGCAGCCAGTACGGACTACTCCAAGAGACCCAGTACTTC. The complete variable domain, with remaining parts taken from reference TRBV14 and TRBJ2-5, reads EAGVTQFPSHSVIEKGQTVTLRCDPISGHDNLYWYRRVMGKEIKFLLHFVKESKQDESGMPNNRFLAERTGGTYSTLKVQPAELEDSGVYFCASSQYGLLQETQYFGPGTRLLVL.

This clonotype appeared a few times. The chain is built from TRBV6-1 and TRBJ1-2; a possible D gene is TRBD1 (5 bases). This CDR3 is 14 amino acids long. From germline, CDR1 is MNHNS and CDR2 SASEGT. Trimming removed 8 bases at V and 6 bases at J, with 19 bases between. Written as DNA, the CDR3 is TGTGCCAGCGGAGGGGAGTGGGAATGGGATGGCTACACCTTC. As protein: CASGGEWEWDGYTF.

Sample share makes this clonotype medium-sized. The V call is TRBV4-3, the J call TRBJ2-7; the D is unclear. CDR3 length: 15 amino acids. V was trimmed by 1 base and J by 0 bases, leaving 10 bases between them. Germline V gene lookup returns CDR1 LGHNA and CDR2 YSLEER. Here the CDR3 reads CASSQVADFSYEQYF. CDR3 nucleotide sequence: TGCGCCAGCAGCCAAGTTGCGGATTTCTCCTACGAGCAGTACTTC.

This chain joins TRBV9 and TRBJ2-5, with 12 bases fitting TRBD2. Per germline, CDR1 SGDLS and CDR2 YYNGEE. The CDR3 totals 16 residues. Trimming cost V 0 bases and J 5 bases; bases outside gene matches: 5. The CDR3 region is CASSVGTSGVGETQYF. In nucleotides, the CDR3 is TGTGCCAGCAGCGTAGGGACTAGCGGGGTGGGGGAGACCCAGTACTTC.